What follows are 17 T cell receptor beta chains derived from one specimen sequenced in a study of cytomegalovirus exposure and HLA in healthy donors. PCR employed 60 Vbeta and 13 Jbeta primers. Sequenced by immunoSEQ multiplex PCR; TCRdb stores in-frame clones only, minus some. The sample shows 95,000 or so clones, 81% of them seen only once. Sequencing input: PBMCs. These receptors were collected from a woman in her 70s in good health and CMV-seropositive.

V gene TRBV30 combines with J gene TRBJ1-3; the match to TRBD1 covers 9 bases. V trimming: 7 bases; J trimming: 4 bases; junction bases outside the gene matches: 8. CDR1 GTSNPN and CDR2 SVGIG come from the germline V gene (reference sequence). The CDR3 has 14 amino acids. This CDR3 reads CASSDRGGGNTIYF. For the CDR3, the DNA is TGTGCCTCCTCGGACAGGGGAGGAGGAAACACCATATATTTT. The full variable domain, its missing parts supplied by reference TRBV30 and TRBJ1-3, is SQTIHQWPATLVQPVGSPLSLECTVEGTSNPNLYWYRQAAGRGLQLLFYSVGIGQISSEVPQNLSASRPQDRQFILSSKKLLLSDSGFYLCASSDRGGGNTIYFGEGSWLTVV.

V gene TRBV29-1 combines with J gene TRBJ2-6; D may be TRBD2 (5 bases). Germline V gene lookup returns CDR1 SQVTM and CDR2 ANQGSEA. This CDR3 has 15 residues. V shed 5 bases and J shed 0 bases, with 11 bases lying between them. The CDR3 DNA follows: TGCAGCGTTCCGGGGTATAGCTCTGGGGCCAACGTCCTGACTTTC. Its translation: CSVPGYSSGANVLTF.

In its sample, this clone was seen once. This sequence joins TRBV28 and TRBJ2-5; D remains unclear. There are 17 residues in the CDR3. Trimming removed 3 bases at V and 2 bases at J, with 19 bases between. The germline V gene has CDR1 MDHEN and CDR2 SYDVKM. CDR3 nucleotides: TGTGCCAGCAGTTTTCAAATCTTCGCACGCGAACAAGAGACCCAGTACTTC. It codes for CASSFQIFAREQETQYF.

This chain joins TRBV11-2 and TRBJ2-7, with 8 bases fitting TRBD1. V lost 0 bases to trimming and J lost 3 bases; unmatched junction nucleotides: 1. The CDR3 length is 14 residues. CDR1 is SGHAT and CDR2 is FQNNGV in the germline V gene. As DNA, the CDR3 is TGTGCCAGCAGCTTAGACAGGGGGCTCTACGAGCAGTACTTC. Translating it yields CASSLDRGLYEQYF.

V usage is TRBV5-1 and J usage is TRBJ2-3, with a possible D match to TRBD1 (6 bases). V gave up 0 bases and J gave up 0 bases, with 8 bases separating them. This CDR3 has 15 amino acids. Per the germline V gene, CDR1 is SGHRS and CDR2 is YFSETQ. The chain's CDR3 is CASSLGGQSTDTQYF. As DNA, the CDR3 is TGCGCCAGCAGCTTGGGGGGGCAGAGCACAGATACGCAGTATTTT.

This clone was seen a single time. The chain recombines TRBV5-4 with TRBJ2-5; D perhaps matches TRBD2 (6 bases). Trimming stripped 0 bases from V and 11 bases from J, with 11 bases between. This CDR3 comprises 12 residues. Germline values: CDR1 SGHNT, CDR2 YYREEE (reference sequence). The chain's CDR3 is CASSLVGGEQYF. The CDR3 region has the DNA TGTGCCAGCAGCTTGGTCGGGGGAGAGCAGTACTTC. The full variable domain, rest sourced from reference TRBV5-4 and TRBJ2-5, is ETGVTQSPTHLIKTRGQQVTLRCSSQSGHNTVSWYQQALGQGPQFIFQYYREEENGRGNFPPRFSGLQFPNYSSELNVNALELDDSALYLCASSLVGGEQYFGPGTRLLVL.

J is TRBJ1-2 and V is TRBV9, with TRBD1 matching over 10 bases. Germline-derived CDR1 and CDR2 are SGDLS and YYNGEE. Trimming at V came to 4 bases and at J to 8 bases, leaving 8 bases not matched to a gene. The CDR3 consists of 14 residues. The CDR3 spells CASSLRGTGVGYTF. CDR3 in DNA: TGTGCCAGCAGCCTTCGTGGGACAGGGGTAGGCTACACCTTC.

The V call is TRBV19, the J call TRBJ2-7; D remains ambiguous. The CDR3 is 11 amino acids. CDR1 is LNHDA, CDR2 SQIVND, per germline (reference sequence). Trimming took 7 bases from V and 5 from J, leaving 9 bases between them. CDR3 protein: CASNPNHEQYF. Written as DNA, the CDR3 is TGTGCCAGTAACCCTAACCACGAGCAGTACTTC. The entire variable domain, with the rest obtained from reference TRBV19 and TRBJ2-7, is as follows: DGGITQSPKYLFRKEGQNVTLSCEQNLNHDAMYWYRQDPGQGLRLIYYSQIVNDFQKGDIAEGYSVSREKKESFPLTVTSAQKNPTAFYLCASNPNHEQYFGPGTRLTVT.

This clone was seen only once. This chain links TRBV5-1 with TRBJ2-7; D is possibly TRBD2 (6 bases). Germline V lookup: CDR1 SGHRS, CDR2 YFSETQ. V lost 0 bases to trimming and J lost 6 bases, with 13 bases between them. This CDR3 is built from 14 residues. The DNA of the CDR3 is TGCGCCAGCAGCTTGGCAGGAGACGGGGGCGAGCAGTACTTC. Its protein is CASSLAGDGGEQYF.

The V gene is TRBV27, the J gene TRBJ1-3; 7 bases agree with TRBD1. CDR1 is MNHEY, CDR2 SMNVEV, per germline (reference sequence). The CDR3 runs 16 residues. V gave up 5 bases and J gave up 2 bases; unmatched junction bases: 9. The CDR3 coding sequence is TGTGCCAGCAGTCCGACCCCAGGGGGAACTGGAAACACCATATATTTT. This encodes CASSPTPGGTGNTIYF.

The sample holds one count of this clone. The V gene is TRBV5-1, the J gene TRBJ2-5; D might be TRBD2 (6 bases). The germline V and J ends were trimmed by 3 bases and 6 bases, with 21 bases remaining between them. CDR3 size: 16 residues. Germline CDR1 SGHRS, CDR2 YFSETQ. CDR3 bases: TGCGCCAGCAGCTCGACTAGACCCCGAGGGATGAAGACCCAGTACTTC. It codes for CASSSTRPRGMKTQYF.

The rearrangement links TRBV2 to TRBJ2-7; 7 bases align to TRBD1. The CDR3 consists of 12 residues. The V segment lost 5 bases and the J segment 3 bases; nucleotides outside the gene matches: 1. Germline-derived CDR1 and CDR2 are SNHLY and FYNNEI. This CDR3 reads CASSRDSYEQYF. The CDR3, as DNA: TGTGCCAGCAGTAGGGACAGCTACGAGCAGTACTTC.

The chain links TRBV28 to TRBJ2-5, with 9 nucleotides matching TRBD1. This CDR3 has 14 residues. From germline, CDR1 is MDHEN and CDR2 SYDVKM. Germline trimming cut 6 bases from V and 5 bases from J; bases unmatched to any gene: 7. CDR3 sequence reads: CASSQDRGGETQYF. CDR3 nucleotide sequence: TGTGCCAGCAGCCAAGACAGGGGGGGGGAGACCCAGTACTTC.

The sample holds a few counts of this clone. The junction and the germline gene differ at one end; a read error may be behind it. The V and J genes are TRBV7-9 and TRBJ2-3; tentatively, D is TRBD1 (7 bases). The CDR3 extends over 16 amino acids. Germline loops: CDR1 SEHNR, CDR2 FQNEAQ (reference sequence). Here the CDR3 reads CSSSYPGGGGTDTQYF. The DNA of the CDR3 is TGTTCCAGCAGCTACCCCGGAGGGGGCGGCACAGATACGCAGTATTTT.

J is TRBJ1-5 and V is TRBV7-2, with D uncertain. The germline CDR1 and CDR2 sequences are SGHTA and FQGNSA. Trimming cost V 1 base and J 1 base, with 14 bases left between them. CDR3 length: 17 residues. The CDR3 sequence is CASSLETPARSNQPQHF. The DNA of the CDR3 is TGTGCCAGCAGCTTAGAGACCCCGGCGAGGAGCAATCAGCCCCAGCATTTT.

The rearrangement joins TRBV14 to TRBJ1-2; 7 bases fit TRBD1. The germline V gene encodes CDR1 SGHDN and CDR2 FVKESK. Trimming took 0 bases from V and 6 from J; bases not matched to a gene: 4. This CDR3 has 14 residues. The CDR3 here is CASSQESGGNGYTF. CDR3 nucleotides: TGTGCCAGCAGCCAAGAGTCAGGGGGTAATGGCTACACCTTC.

In its sample, this clone was seen a few times. This sequence joins TRBV4-2 and TRBJ2-1, with 12 bases identical to TRBD2. The CDR3 length is 16 residues. Germline lookup yields CDR1 LGHNA and CDR2 YNFKEQ. The V segment lost 1 base and the J segment 12 bases; nucleotides outside the gene matches: 10. CDR3: CASSQGPGLAGNMQFF. DNA for the CDR3: TGTGCCAGCAGCCAAGGTCCCGGACTAGCGGGAAATATGCAGTTCTTC.